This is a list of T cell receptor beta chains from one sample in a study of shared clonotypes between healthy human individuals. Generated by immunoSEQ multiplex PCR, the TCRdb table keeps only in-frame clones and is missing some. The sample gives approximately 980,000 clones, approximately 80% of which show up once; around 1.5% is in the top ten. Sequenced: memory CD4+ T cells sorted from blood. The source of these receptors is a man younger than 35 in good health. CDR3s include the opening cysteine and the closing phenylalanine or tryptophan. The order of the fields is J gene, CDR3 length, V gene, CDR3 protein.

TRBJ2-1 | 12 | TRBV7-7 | CASSILANEQFF
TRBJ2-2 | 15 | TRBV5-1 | CASTEALTNTGELFF
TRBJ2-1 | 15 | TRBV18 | CASSQGAASLREQFF
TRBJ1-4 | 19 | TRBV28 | CASSPRHHRGLDSDEKLFF
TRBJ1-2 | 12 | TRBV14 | CASSHLTGGYTF
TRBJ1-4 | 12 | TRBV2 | CASSAYSEKLFF
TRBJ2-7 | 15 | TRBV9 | CASSVGPGGASEQYF
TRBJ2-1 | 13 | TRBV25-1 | CASSERMDFSQFF
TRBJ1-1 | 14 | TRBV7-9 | CASSLQGAITEAFF
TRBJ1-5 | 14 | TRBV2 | CASSQSNSNQPQHF
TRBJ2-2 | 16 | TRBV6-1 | CASSERLAGNTGELFF
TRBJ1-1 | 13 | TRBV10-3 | CASSYQSGGQAFF
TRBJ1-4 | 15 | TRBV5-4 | CASSEKGPSNEKLFF
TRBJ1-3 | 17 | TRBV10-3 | CAIRTGRYSSSGNTIYF
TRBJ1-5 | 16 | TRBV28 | CASSSMGPGGNQPQHF
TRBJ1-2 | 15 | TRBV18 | CASSPTGATFYGYTF
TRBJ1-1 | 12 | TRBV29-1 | CSGSQGRTEAFF
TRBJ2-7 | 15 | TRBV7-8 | CASSRSGVDSYEQYF
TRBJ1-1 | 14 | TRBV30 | CAWSYRGPNTEAFF
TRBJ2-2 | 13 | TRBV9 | CASSVRVRGELFF
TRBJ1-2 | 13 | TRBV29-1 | CSAIGAANYGYTF
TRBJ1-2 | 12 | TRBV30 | CALGQTNYGYTF
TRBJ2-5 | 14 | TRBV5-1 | CASSPGLGAETQYF
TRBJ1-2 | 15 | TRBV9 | CASSGGDRGMYGYTF
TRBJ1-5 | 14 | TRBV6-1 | CASIRDPSNQPQHF
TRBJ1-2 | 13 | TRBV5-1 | CASSLLEGGGYTF
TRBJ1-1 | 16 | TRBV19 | CASSTRQGLVNTEAFF
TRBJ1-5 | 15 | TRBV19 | CASSIDGQGDQPQHF
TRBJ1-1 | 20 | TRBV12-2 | CASRLRGPDRDRALNTEAFF
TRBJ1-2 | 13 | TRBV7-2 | CASSEMGSYGYTF
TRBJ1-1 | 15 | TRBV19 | CASSIGGQGAAEAFF
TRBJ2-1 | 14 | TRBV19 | CASSISSEYNEQFF
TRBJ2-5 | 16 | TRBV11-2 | CASSQSGNRQIGTQYF
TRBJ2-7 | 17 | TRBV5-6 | CASSYPRPSGSFYEQYF
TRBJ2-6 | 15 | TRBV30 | CAWSVGGSGANVLTF
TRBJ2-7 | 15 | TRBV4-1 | CASSRSLSVSYEQYF
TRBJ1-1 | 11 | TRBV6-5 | CASSWYREAFF
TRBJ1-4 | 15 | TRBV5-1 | CASSPTGWTNEKLFF
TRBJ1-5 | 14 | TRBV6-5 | CASKTGGYNQPQHF
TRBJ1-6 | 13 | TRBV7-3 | CASSPGQRTPLHF
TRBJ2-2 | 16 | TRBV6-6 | CASRKAGTQNTGELFF
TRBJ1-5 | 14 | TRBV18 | CASSPGGSNQPQHF
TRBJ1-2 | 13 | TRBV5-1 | CASSPGQNYGYTF
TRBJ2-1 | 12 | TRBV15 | CATSRGYGEQFF
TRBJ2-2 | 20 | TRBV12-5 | CASGLVALAGVVSGTGELFF
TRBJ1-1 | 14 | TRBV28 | CASSLYVEGTEAFF
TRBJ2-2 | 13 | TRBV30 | CAWKLWGMGELFF
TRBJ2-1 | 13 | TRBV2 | CASSRDSVNEQFF